Listed below are T cell receptor beta chains from one sample, sequenced in a study of tumor-infiltrating lymphocytes in primary liver carcinoma. One entry per CDR3 protein, called by TCRdb with MiXCR from the multiplex PCR reads. The table has 50,000 to 65,000 distinct CDR3 sequences, around 64% seen once. Sequencing input: liver tumor tissue from sampling region 4. The receptors come from a man in his forties with primary liver carcinoma and hepatitis B virus infection. Both conserved end residues are part of each CDR3. The order of the fields is V gene, J gene, clone size, CDR3 length, CDR3 protein. Clone sizes are given selectively: once, few, many, or a class where the clone is expanded.

>TRBV4-1|TRBJ2-1|few|10
CASSARQQFF
>TRBV6-5|TRBJ2-3|.|15
CASSYAGLSAVTQYF
>TRBV7-9|TRBJ1-2|.|14
CTSRWDRGFHGYIF
>TRBV29-1|TRBJ2-1|.|14
CSVDKGSANNEQLF
>TRBV6-5|TRBJ2-5|.|13
CASDTAVGETQYF
>TRBV6-1|TRBJ2-7|.|15
CASSRTTTRGIKRYF
>TRBV10-1|TRBJ2-5|.|14
CASSHIRAGETQYF
>TRBV6-1|TRBJ2-1|.|12
CASSEQWNEQFF
>TRBV5-4|TRBJ2-2|.|15
CTSSRDRQATGELFF
>TRBV5-5|TRBJ2-7|few|16
CTSSLVIGAGVWEQYF
>TRBV11-2|TRBJ2-7|.|14
CAGIFTLTGNEQYF
>TRBV29-1|TRBJ2-3|few|17
CNVGGTSGRGGPDTQYF
>TRBV28|TRBJ2-3|.|15
CASRPPGLAADTQYF
>TRBV11-2|TRBJ1-6|.|17
CASSLRPPRYSNSPLHF
>TRBV28|TRBJ1-2|.|12
CATVTGEWGYIF
>TRBV6-1|TRBJ1-5|.|15
CVSSEISYSNQPYHF
>TRBV14|TRBJ1-5|.|13
CASSQRRDQPQHF
>TRBV6-2/TRBV6-3|TRBJ2-5|.|14
CASNQRSCQETQYF
>TRBV24-1|TRBJ2-6|.|16
CATSDPASSGANVLTF
>TRBV5-4|TRBJ2-5|.|13
CSSSLNGQETQYF